Each of the 18 T cell receptor beta chains below was sequenced from the same sample in a study of early T cells in non-severe SARS-CoV-2 infection. TCRdb analysed the 5' RACE reads with MiXCR anew, one entry per CDR3 protein. In the table there are about 71,000 distinct CDR3 sequences, roughly 13% of which are singletons. Sequencing input: whole blood. The receptors shown here come from an adult who was a healthcare worker with PCR-confirmed SARS-CoV-2 infection or an uninfected control (not recorded which).

The table lists this clonotype with many counts. The rearrangement uses TRBV20-1 and TRBJ2-7; TRBD1 aligns across 9 bases. CDR1 DFQATT and CDR2 SNEGSKA come from the germline V gene (reference sequence). V lost 2 bases and J lost 2; bases outside the gene matches: 4. The CDR3 has 14 residues. The CDR3: CSARRTGETYEQYF. CDR3 nucleotides: TGCAGTGCTAGAAGGACAGGGGAGACCTACGAGCAGTACTTC.

A few counts support this clonotype. The J gene is TRBJ2-5, the V gene TRBV5-4, with D perhaps being TRBD1 or TRBD2 (7 bases each). The ends were cut back, 3 bases at V and 5 bases at J, with 17 bases in the middle. Germline CDR1 reads SGHNT; CDR2 reads YYREEE (reference sequence). This CDR3 contains 15 residues. The CDR3 DNA is TGTGCCAGCAGCTCCCGCAGGGGGGAGGGGGAGACCCAGTACTTC. The encoded protein is CASSSRRGEGETQYF.

This clonotype appeared many times. J is TRBJ1-1 and V is TRBV12-5; a possible D gene is TRBD1 (6 bases). V was clipped by 2 bases and J by 3 bases, with 10 bases between them. The V gene's germline CDR1 is LGHNT and CDR2 FRNRAP. The CDR3 is 14 amino acids. CDR3: CASGLRGADTEAFF. For the CDR3, the DNA is TGTGCTAGTGGTTTGCGGGGGGCAGACACTGAAGCTTTCTTT.

This clonotype is categorized as large. The V and J genes are TRBV4-3 and TRBJ1-2; D is undetermined. The germline V gene has CDR1 LGHNA and CDR2 YSLEER. This CDR3 spans 15 amino acids. The V end was cut by 0 bases, the J end by 6 bases, with 14 bases between. CDR3 region: CASSQEEGRINGYTF. The CDR3 DNA is TGCGCCAGCAGCCAAGAGGAGGGCAGGATAAATGGCTACACCTTC.

The chain has TRBV6-6 and TRBJ2-5; D may be TRBD1 (8 bases). The V gene lost 5 bases and the J gene lost 5 bases, with 18 bases spanning the gap. The CDR3 covers 15 residues. CDR1 and CDR2 (germline): MNHNY, SVGAGI (reference sequence). The CDR3 region is CASSILQGGSETQYF. The CDR3 DNA reads as TGTGCCAGCAGTATCCTACAGGGGGGGTCGGAGACCCAGTACTTC.

This clonotype turned up a few times. This sequence joins TRBV3-1 and TRBJ2-5; 12 positions match TRBD2. Germline values: CDR1 LGHDT, CDR2 YNNKEL (reference sequence). CDR3 length: 15 amino acids. J was trimmed by 6 bases and V by 3 bases; bases with no gene match: 5. This CDR3 reads CASSQTSGGGKTQYF. CDR3 bases: TGTGCCAGCAGCCAGACTAGCGGGGGAGGGAAGACCCAGTACTTC.

This clonotype was counted between two and nine times. The chain combines TRBV6-5 with TRBJ1-5; D is undetermined. Germline V gene sequence: CDR1 MNHEY, CDR2 SVGAGI. This CDR3 has 14 residues. V lost 2 bases, J lost 0 bases, and 5 bases lay in between. CDR3 sequence: CASSYRSSNQPQHF. For the CDR3, the DNA is TGTGCCAGCAGTTACAGGAGTAGCAATCAGCCCCAGCATTTT.

This rearrangement joins TRBV28 to TRBJ1-5; D is ambiguous. Germline-derived CDR1 and CDR2 are MDHEN and SYDVKM. The V gene lost 4 bases and the J gene lost 5 bases, with 15 bases spanning the gap. The CDR3 runs to 15 residues. In nucleotides, the CDR3 is TGTGCCAGCAGTTCGGCAGGTCCCCCCGATCAGCCCCAGCATTTT. This codes for CASSSAGPPDQPQHF.

There are many counts of this clonotype. The rearrangement uses TRBV28 and TRBJ2-3; 7 bases map to TRBD1. Germline CDR1 is MDHEN and CDR2 is SYDVKM. The CDR3 runs 15 residues. With V trimmed by 5 bases and J by 1 base, 6 bases remained unmatched. CDR3 protein: CASSDRDSGTDTQYF. DNA of the CDR3: TGTGCCAGCAGTGATCGGGACAGTGGCACAGATACGCAGTATTTT.

In its sample, this clonotype was seen a few times. The chain combines TRBV20-1 with TRBJ1-5; D perhaps matches TRBD1 (5 bases). Looked up from germline, CDR1 is DFQATT and CDR2 is SNEGSKA (reference sequence). Trimming removed 5 bases at V and 7 bases at J, with 15 bases between. The CDR3 is made up of 13 amino acids. CDR3 loop: CSAGSGSGQPQHF. The CDR3, as DNA: TGCAGTGCTGGATCAGGGTCGGGGCAGCCCCAGCATTTT.

A word on this clonotype: A much more abundant neighbour one base away suggests this may be a read error. This chain joins TRBV7-6 and TRBJ2-3, with D possibly being TRBD1 (5 bases). Deletions cut 0 bases from V and 10 bases from J, with 11 bases between. Per germline, CDR1 SGHVS and CDR2 FNYEAQ. The CDR3 covers 13 residues. CDR3 amino acids: CASSLAQGLAQYF. DNA of the CDR3: TGTGCCAGCAGCTTAGCGCAGGGTCTCGCGCAGTATTTT.

This clonotype appeared a few times. The rearrangement links TRBV13 to TRBJ2-3; TRBD2 matches at 9 bases. Germline values: CDR1 PRHDT, CDR2 FYEKMQ (reference sequence). The CDR3 has 16 amino acids. Losses at the gene ends were 6 bases for V and 4 bases for J; bases not matched to a gene: 11. The CDR3 nucleotides read TGTGCCAGCAGACCCGAGAGGCGGGGGGGCCCAGATACGCAGTATTTT. This gives the protein CASRPERRGGPDTQYF.

This clonotype came up many times. The chain joins TRBV24-1 to TRBJ2-3; a weak D match, TRBD2 (6 bases). CDR3 length: 12 amino acids. The V end lost 4 bases, the J end lost 10 bases, and 11 bases lay between the germline ends. Per the germline V gene, CDR1 is KGHDR and CDR2 is SFDVKD. The CDR3 sequence is CATSEAGNPQYF. CDR3 DNA: TGTGCCACCAGTGAGGCGGGGAATCCGCAGTATTTT.

The J gene is TRBJ2-1, the V gene TRBV6-6, with 12 bases matching TRBD2. The trim removed 7 bases at V and 0 bases at J, leaving 13 bases unmatched. The CDR3 is 19 residues long. Germline V gene lookup returns CDR1 MNHNY and CDR2 SVGAGI (reference sequence). CDR3 amino acids: CASNDRTSGAVSSYNEQFF. DNA for the CDR3: TGTGCCAGCAACGACCGGACTAGCGGGGCCGTGAGCTCCTACAATGAGCAGTTCTTC.

This CDR3 reads CSVDRAGELFF. The CDR3 nucleotides are TGCAGCGTTGATCGGGCCGGGGAGCTGTTTTTT. V usage is TRBV29-1 and J usage is TRBJ2-2; no clear D. V dropped 3 bases and J dropped 6 bases, with 5 bases sitting between them. The CDR3 has 11 amino acids. Germline V CDR1 and CDR2: SQVTM, ANQGSEA.

The chain carries TRBV7-2 and TRBJ2-7, with D uncertain. The germline gives CDR1 SGHTA, CDR2 FQGNSA. With 8 bases removed from V and 1 base from J, the gap between germline ends came to 12 bases. The CDR3 covers 13 residues. CDR3 amino acids: CASRQVASYEQYF. In DNA form, the CDR3 reads TGTGCCAGCCGGCAGGTCGCTTCCTACGAGCAGTACTTC.

J is TRBJ2-3 and V is TRBV18, with D possibly TRBD1 on 6 matching bases. This CDR3 is built from 13 residues. The germline V gene encodes CDR1 KGHSH and CDR2 LQKENI. V lost 3 bases and J lost 4, with 8 bases in between. The CDR3 region has the DNA TGTGCCAGCTCACCCGGACAGCCAGATACGCAGTATTTT. Translating gives CASSPGQPDTQYF.

The chain recombines TRBV10-3 with TRBJ2-7, with TRBD1 matching 9 bases. V lost 3 bases, J lost 4 bases, and 7 bases stayed unmatched. The CDR3 extends over 15 amino acids. Germline loops: CDR1 ENHRY, CDR2 SYGVKD. CDR3 nucleotide sequence: TGTGCCATCAGTGAATGGGGACAGGGTCAGTACGAGCAGTACTTC. Amino acid sequence: CAISEWGQGQYEQYF.